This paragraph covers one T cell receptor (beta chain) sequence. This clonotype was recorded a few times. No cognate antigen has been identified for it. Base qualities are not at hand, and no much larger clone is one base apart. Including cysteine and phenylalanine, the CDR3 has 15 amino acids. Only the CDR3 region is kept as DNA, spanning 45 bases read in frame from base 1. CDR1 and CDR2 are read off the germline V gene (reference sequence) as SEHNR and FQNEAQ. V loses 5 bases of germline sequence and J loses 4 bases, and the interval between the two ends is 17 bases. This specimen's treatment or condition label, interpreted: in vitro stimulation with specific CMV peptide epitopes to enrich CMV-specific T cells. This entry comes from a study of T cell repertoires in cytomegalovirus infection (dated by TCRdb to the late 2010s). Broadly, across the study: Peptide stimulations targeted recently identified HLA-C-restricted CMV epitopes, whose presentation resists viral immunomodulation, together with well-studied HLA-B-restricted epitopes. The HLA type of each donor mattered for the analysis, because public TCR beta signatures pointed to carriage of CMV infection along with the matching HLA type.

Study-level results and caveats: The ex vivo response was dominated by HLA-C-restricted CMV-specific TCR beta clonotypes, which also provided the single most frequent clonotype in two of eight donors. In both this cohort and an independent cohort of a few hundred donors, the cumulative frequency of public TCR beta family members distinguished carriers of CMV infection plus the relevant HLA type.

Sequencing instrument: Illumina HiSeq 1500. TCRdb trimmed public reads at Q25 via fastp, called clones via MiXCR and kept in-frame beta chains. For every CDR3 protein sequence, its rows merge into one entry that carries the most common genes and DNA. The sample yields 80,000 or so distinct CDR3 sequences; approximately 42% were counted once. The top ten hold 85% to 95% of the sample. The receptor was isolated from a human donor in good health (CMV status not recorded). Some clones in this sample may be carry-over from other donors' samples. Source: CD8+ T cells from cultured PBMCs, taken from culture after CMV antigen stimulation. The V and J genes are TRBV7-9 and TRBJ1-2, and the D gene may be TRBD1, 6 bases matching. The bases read TGTGCCAGCAGCCACCGACAGGAGGATGGCTATGGCTACACCTTC. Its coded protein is CASSHRQEDGYGYTF.